The 24 T cell receptor beta chains below come from one sample, sequenced in a study of response to subunit inactivated influenza vaccine. TCRdb re-called the RT-PCR reads with MiXCR, one entry per CDR3 protein. The sample contains 500,000 to 750,000 distinct CDR3 sequences, 14% of which appear only once. The sample was PBMCs from blood, taken 11 to 12 days after vaccination. The receptors were sampled from a man over 45 who received an inactivated influenza vaccine.

This clonotype was recorded a few times. CDR3 loop: CAISGGLAPYEQYF. CDR3 nucleotides: TGTGCCATCAGTGGGGGGCTAGCGCCCTACGAGCAGTACTTC. The V gene is TRBV10-3, the J gene TRBJ2-7; TRBD1 or TRBD2 may be the D gene (6 bases each). V lost 4 bases, J lost 2 bases, and 12 bases lay in between. CDR1 is ENHRY and CDR2 is SYGVKD in the germline V gene. The CDR3 has 14 amino acids.

The chain combines TRBV24-1 with TRBJ2-1; possibly TRBD2 for D (5 bases). The CDR3 consists of 15 residues. Germline V lookup: CDR1 KGHDR, CDR2 SFDVKD. Between the trimmed V and J ends, which lost 4 bases and 1 base, there was a span of 10 bases. CDR3 sequence (DNA): TGTGCCACCAGTGAAGGGAGTCTTTCCTACAATGAGCAGTTCTTC. This translates into CATSEGSLSYNEQFF.

This clonotype was seen a few times. This chain connects TRBV6-2 or TRBV6-3 to TRBJ2-5; TRBD2 might be the D (5 bases). This CDR3 region has 13 residues. Germline CDR1 is MNHEY and CDR2 is SVGEGT. V lost 6 bases, J lost 7 bases, and 15 bases lay in between. This chain's CDR3 is CASRTDGKRTQYF. CDR3 bases: TGTGCCAGCAGAACAGACGGGAAAAGGACCCAGTACTTC.

V and J are TRBV28 and TRBJ1-6; TRBD1 might be the D (6 bases). CDR1 MDHEN and CDR2 SYDVKM come from the germline V gene. There are 15 residues in the CDR3. Trimming cost V 3 bases and J 8 bases, with 14 bases left between them. The CDR3 bases are TGTGCCAGCAGTTTCCCAGGGGACGGACATTCACCCCTCCACTTT. Its protein is CASSFPGDGHSPLHF. Using reference TRBV28 and TRBJ1-6 for the parts outside the CDR3, the full variable domain is DVKVTQSSRYLVKRTGEKVFLECVQDMDHENMFWYRQDPGLGLRLIYFSYDVKMKEKGDIPEGYSVSREKKERFSLILESASTNQTSMYLCASSFPGDGHSPLHFGNGTRLTVT.

The chain has TRBV20-1 and TRBJ1-2; D remains ambiguous. V lost 6 bases and J 1 base, leaving 15 bases between the germline ends. Per germline, CDR1 DFQATT and CDR2 SNEGSKA (reference sequence). This CDR3 region has 14 residues. CDR3 bases: TGCAGTGCCGCCCGACATGGCATTAACTATGGCTACACCTTC. Residues: CSAARHGINYGYTF.

This clonotype has more than one count but fewer than ten. The genes are TRBV19 and TRBJ1-5; 7 bases line up with TRBD1. The CDR3 length is 15 residues. V lost 5 bases and J lost 1; bases outside the gene matches: 5. The germline V gene encodes CDR1 LNHDA and CDR2 SQIVND (reference sequence). The CDR3 spells CASSFGTASNQPQHF. CDR3 in DNA: TGTGCCAGTAGTTTCGGGACAGCGAGCAATCAGCCCCAGCATTTT.

The chain has TRBV2 and TRBJ2-7; 7 nucleotides agree with TRBD2. CDR1 and CDR2 (germline): SNHLY, FYNNEI. The CDR3 covers 14 residues. V dropped 7 bases and J dropped 5; count of bases not matched to a gene: 11. This CDR3 is CASTRTGGHDEQYF. CDR3 coding DNA: TGTGCCAGCACCCGGACGGGGGGTCACGACGAGCAGTACTTC.

The gene calls are TRBV25-1 and TRBJ1-3, with D possibly being TRBD1 (6 bases). V gave up 3 bases and J gave up 1 base, with 13 bases separating them. The CDR3 runs 16 residues. Looked up from germline, CDR1 is MGHDK and CDR2 is SYGVNS. This CDR3 reads CASSDSTGNSGNTIYF. The CDR3 DNA follows: TGTGCCAGCAGTGATTCCACAGGGAATTCTGGAAACACCATATATTTT.

V gene TRBV6-5 combines with J gene TRBJ2-4; TRBD2 agrees at 8 bases. Germline CDR1 is MNHEY and CDR2 is SVGAGI. Trimming took 4 bases from V and 7 from J; bases not matched to a gene: 9. CDR3 length equals 15 residues. Written as DNA, the CDR3 is TGTGCCAGCAGTTTGACTAGCGATGGGGGGAACATTCAGTACTTC. It is translated as CASSLTSDGGNIQYF.

This rearrangement joins TRBV20-1 to TRBJ1-5; D might be TRBD1 (5 bases). The germline CDR1 and CDR2 sequences are DFQATT and SNEGSKA (reference sequence). The CDR3 sequence is 14 residues long. V gave up 6 bases and J gave up 1 base, with 13 bases separating them. CDR3 sequence (DNA): TGCAGTGCAACCAGGGCCTCGAGCAATCAGCCCCAGCATTTT. Protein sequence: CSATRASSNQPQHF.

This clonotype was seen a handful of times. The V call is TRBV28, the J call TRBJ1-1; D gene ambiguous. The CDR3 runs to 16 residues. Trimming cost V 8 bases and J 3 bases, with 22 bases left between them. Germline V gene sequence: CDR1 MDHEN, CDR2 SYDVKM. The CDR3 DNA sequence: TGTGCCAGCCGTACGACACAGATATTTCCACACACTGAAGCTTTCTTT. Amino acids: CASRTTQIFPHTEAFF.

The rearrangement links TRBV7-2 to TRBJ1-3, with D tentatively TRBD1 (6 bases). The germline V and J ends were trimmed by 6 bases and 6 bases, with 12 bases remaining between them. The CDR3 length is 13 residues. Germline V CDR1 and CDR2: SGHTA, FQGNSA. The CDR3 sequence: CASRMGQQNTIYF. The DNA for the CDR3 is TGTGCCAGCAGGATGGGACAACAAAACACCATATATTTT.

This clonotype appeared a few times. A junction end diverges from the germline sequence, so it may reflect a read error. The chain couples TRBV7-6 to TRBJ2-1, with 10 bases that match TRBD1. Germline V gives CDR1 SGHVS, CDR2 FNYEAQ. The CDR3 contains 15 residues. The DNA for the CDR3 is TGTGCCAGCAGCTTAATGACAGGGGGCTACAATCAGCAGTTCTTC. Translation: CASSLMTGGYNQQFF.

The chain employs TRBV3-1 and TRBJ2-3; D might be TRBD1 or TRBD2, each matching 6 bases. V gave up 2 bases and J gave up 0 bases, with 12 bases separating them. The germline V gene encodes CDR1 LGHDT and CDR2 YNNKEL (reference sequence). The CDR3 loop spans 16 amino acids. In nucleotides, the CDR3 is TGTGCCAGCAGCCAATGGGGGGCCCAAAGCACAGATACGCAGTATTTT. Its protein is CASSQWGAQSTDTQYF.

The rearrangement joins TRBV2 to TRBJ2-6; D is possibly TRBD1 (5 bases). The germline V and J ends were trimmed by 7 bases and 0 bases, with 10 bases remaining between them. Looked up from germline, CDR1 is SNHLY and CDR2 is FYNNEI. The CDR3 length is 15 residues. The CDR3 coding sequence is TGTGCCAGCATCCGGACACTCTCTGGGGCCAACGTCCTGACTTTC. Amino acid sequence: CASIRTLSGANVLTF.

This clonotype was recorded a few times. The genes are TRBV5-8 and TRBJ2-7; D is ambiguous. Germline-derived CDR1 and CDR2 are SGHTS and YDEGEE. The CDR3 runs to 14 residues. The V gene lost 9 bases and the J gene lost 5 bases, with 21 bases spanning the gap. CDR3 protein: CANPAGALRHEQYF. The CDR3 DNA reads as TGTGCCAACCCCGCAGGCGCCCTCCGTCACGAGCAGTACTTC.

This clonotype occurred many times. The DNA for the CDR3 is TGTGCCAGCAGCTTGCGCAGGAACCAAGAGACCCAGTACTTC. Protein sequence: CASSLRRNQETQYF. The J gene is TRBJ2-5, the V gene TRBV5-6; no definite D call. The CDR3 extends over 14 amino acids. Germline V CDR1 and CDR2: SGHDT, YYEEEE. Between the trimmed V and J ends, which lost 1 base and 0 bases, there was a span of 7 bases.

This rearrangement joins TRBV29-1 to TRBJ2-1; TRBD1 agrees at 7 bases. Trimming took 4 bases from V and 6 from J; bases not matched to a gene: 6. Germline V gene data show CDR1 as SQVTM and CDR2 as ANQGSEA. This CDR3 region has 13 residues. Here the CDR3 reads CSVGRDSPNEQFF. The CDR3 bases are TGCAGCGTTGGCCGGGACAGTCCCAATGAGCAGTTCTTC.

This clonotype came up a few times. The gene calls are TRBV7-6 and TRBJ2-2, with D hard to call. The germline CDR1 and CDR2 sequences are SGHVS and FNYEAQ. The ends were cut back, 5 bases at V and 4 bases at J, with 11 bases in the middle. The CDR3 is 14 residues long. This chain's CDR3 is CASSIVSGTGELFF. CDR3 DNA sequence: TGTGCCAGCAGCATTGTATCGGGCACCGGGGAGCTGTTTTTT.

This chain connects TRBV10-2 to TRBJ2-3, with unresolved D. Germline V gene sequence: CDR1 WSHSY, CDR2 SAAADI. Trimming removed 6 bases from V and 0 bases from J, with 10 bases in between. This CDR3 spans 14 amino acids. CDR3 protein: CASRTDLSTDTQYF. The CDR3 DNA is TGCGCCAGCAGGACGGACCTTAGCACAGATACGCAGTATTTT.

The chain combines TRBV5-6 with TRBJ1-6; D ambiguous. The CDR3 runs to 14 residues. The V end was cut by 4 bases, the J end by 5 bases, with 10 bases between. Germline V gives CDR1 SGHDT, CDR2 YYEEEE. Written as DNA, the CDR3 is TGTGCCAGCAGCCGCCCGAGAAATAATTCACCCCTCCACTTT. The encoded protein is CASSRPRNNSPLHF.

This clonotype has only a few counts. This chain connects TRBV7-2 to TRBJ1-1, with 7 nucleotides matching TRBD1. There are 16 residues in the CDR3. The V segment lost 0 bases and the J segment 0 bases; nucleotides outside the gene matches: 4. Germline assignment: CDR1 SGHTA and CDR2 FQGNSA. For the CDR3, the DNA is TGTGCCAGCAGCTTAGCACAGGGGTACCTGAACACTGAAGCTTTCTTT. It codes for CASSLAQGYLNTEAFF.

As DNA, the CDR3 is TGTGCCAGCAGTTTCGCAGGGCCTAATCAGCCCCAGCATTTT. It encodes CASSFAGPNQPQHF. The V gene is TRBV27, the J gene TRBJ1-5, with a weak D call TRBD1 (5 bases). CDR3 length: 14 amino acids. Germline V gives CDR1 MNHEY, CDR2 SMNVEV (reference sequence). The V gene lost 3 bases and the J gene lost 4 bases, with 10 bases spanning the gap.

The table lists this clonotype with a count of one. V is TRBV6-1 and J is TRBJ2-1; D unresolved. CDR3 length: 15 amino acids. Trimming took 2 bases from V and 0 from J, leaving 8 bases between them. The germline V gene encodes CDR1 MNHNS and CDR2 SASEGT. The CDR3 DNA is TGTGCCAGCAGTGAAAGACCGAGCTCCTACAATGAGCAGTTCTTC. Translation: CASSERPSSYNEQFF.